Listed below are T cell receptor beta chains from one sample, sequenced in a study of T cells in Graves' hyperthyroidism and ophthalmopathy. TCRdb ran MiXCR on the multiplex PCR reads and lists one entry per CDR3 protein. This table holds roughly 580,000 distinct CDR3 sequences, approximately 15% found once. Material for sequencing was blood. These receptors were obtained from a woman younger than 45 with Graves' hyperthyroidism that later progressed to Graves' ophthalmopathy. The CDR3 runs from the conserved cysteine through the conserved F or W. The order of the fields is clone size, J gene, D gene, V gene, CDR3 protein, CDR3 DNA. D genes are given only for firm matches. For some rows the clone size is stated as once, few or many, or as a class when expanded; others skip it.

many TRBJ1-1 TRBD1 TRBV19 CASRDRENTEAFF TGTGCCAGTAGGGACAGGGAGAACACTGAAGCTTTCTTT
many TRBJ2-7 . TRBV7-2 CASSLERTYEQYF TGTGCCAGCAGCTTAGAAAGGACCTACGAGCAGTACTTC
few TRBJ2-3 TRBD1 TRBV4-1 CASSQEWDRGTDTQYF TGCGCCAGCAGCCAAGAATGGGACAGGGGCACAGATACGCAGTATTTT
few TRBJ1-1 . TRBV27 CASSFGGDAFF TGTGCCAGCAGTTTTGGGGGGGACGCTTTCTTT
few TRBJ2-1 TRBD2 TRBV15 CATSRLAGPNEQFF TGTGCCACCAGCAGACTAGCGGGACCCAATGAGCAGTTCTTC
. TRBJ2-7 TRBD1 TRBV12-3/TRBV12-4 CASSFRTGLSLEQYF TGTGCCAGCAGTTTTCGGACAGGCCTTTCCTTGGAGCAGTACTTC
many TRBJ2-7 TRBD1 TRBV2 CASGARQGALGEQYF TGTGCCAGCGGTGCCCGACAGGGGGCCCTCGGCGAGCAGTACTTC
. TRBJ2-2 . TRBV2 CASRQDTNTGELFF TGTGCCAGCAGGCAGGACACGAACACCGGGGAGCTGTTTTTT
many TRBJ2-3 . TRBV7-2 CASSLGGRGSTDTQYF TGTGCCAGCAGCTTAGGAGGGCGTGGGAGCACAGATACGCAGTATTTT
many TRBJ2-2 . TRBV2 CASRWYTGELFF TGTGCCAGCCGGTGGTACACCGGGGAGCTGTTTTTT
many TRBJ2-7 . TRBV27 CASSPKSKGYEQYF TGTGCCAGCAGTCCCAAATCCAAGGGTTACGAGCAGTACTTC
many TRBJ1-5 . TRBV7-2 CASSLSANQPQHF TGTGCCAGCAGCTTAAGTGCCAATCAGCCCCAGCATTTT
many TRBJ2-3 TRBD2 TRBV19 CASTPQGLAGDNTQYF TGTGCCAGTACCCCACAGGGATTAGCGGGAGATAATACGCAGTATTTT
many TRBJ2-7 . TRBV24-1 CATSTEGASYEQYF TGTGCCACCAGTACGGAAGGGGCCTCCTACGAGCAGTACTTC
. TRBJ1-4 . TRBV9 CASSDKATGEKLFF TGTGCCAGCAGCGACAAGGCTACGGGTGAAAAACTGTTTTTT
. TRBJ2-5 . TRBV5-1 CASSLPGKETQYF TGCGCCAGCAGCTTACCCGGGAAAGAGACCCAGTACTTC
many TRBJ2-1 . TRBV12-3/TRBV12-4 CASSLGGSEQFF TGTGCCAGCAGTTTAGGGGGGAGTGAGCAGTTCTTC
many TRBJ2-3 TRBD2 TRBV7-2 CASSLGYFSGSDTQYF TGTGCCAGCAGCTTAGGGTATTTTAGCGGGAGCGATACGCAGTATTTT
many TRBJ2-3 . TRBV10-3 CAISETRDRSGGRTQYF TGTGCCATCAGTGAGACCAGGGACCGATCCGGGGGTAGGACGCAGTATTTT
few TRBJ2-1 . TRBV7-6 CASSLGANEQFF TGTGCCAGCAGCTTAGGCGCCAATGAGCAGTTCTTC
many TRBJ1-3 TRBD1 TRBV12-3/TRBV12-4 CASSLSGGSGNTIYF TGTGCCAGCAGTTTATCAGGGGGCTCTGGAAACACCATATATTTT
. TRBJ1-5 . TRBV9 CASSVDLGPVRSPQHF TGTGCCAGCAGCGTAGATCTGGGACCCGTTCGTTCGCCCCAGCATTTT
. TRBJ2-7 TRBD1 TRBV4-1 CASSQLPTGPSYEQYF TGCGCCAGCAGCCAACTTCCGACAGGGCCCTCCTACGAGCAGTACTTC
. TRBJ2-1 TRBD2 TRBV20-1 CSAWTSGSSYNEQFF TGCAGTGCATGGACTAGCGGGAGCTCCTACAATGAGCAGTTCTTC
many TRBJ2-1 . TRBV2 CASRFYNEQFF TGTGCCAGCAGGTTCTACAATGAGCAGTTCTTC
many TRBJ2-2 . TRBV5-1 CASSGAQVTGELFF TGCGCCAGCAGCGGAGCTCAGGTGACCGGGGAGCTGTTTTTT
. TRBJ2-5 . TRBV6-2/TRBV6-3 CASSSGEWETQYF TGTGCCAGCAGTTCGGGCGAATGGGAGACCCAGTACTTC
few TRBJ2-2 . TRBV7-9 CASSPPEGTGELFF TGTGCCAGCAGCCCCCCAGAGGGAACCGGGGAGCTGTTTTTT
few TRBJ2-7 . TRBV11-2 CASSLLRGPYEQYF TGTGCCAGCAGCTTACTCCGGGGGCCCTACGAGCAGTACTTC
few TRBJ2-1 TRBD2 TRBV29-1 CSATSVSNEQFF TGCAGTGCGACTAGCGTTTCCAATGAGCAGTTCTTC
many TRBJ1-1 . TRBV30 CAWRAGLGTEAFF TGTGCCTGGAGGGCAGGGCTTGGGACTGAAGCTTTCTTT
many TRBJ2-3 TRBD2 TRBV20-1 CSASSSSGITDTQYF TGCAGTGCTAGTAGTTCTAGCGGTATCACAGATACGCAGTATTTT
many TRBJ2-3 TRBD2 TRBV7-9 CASSFPGLAGTDTQYF TGTGCCAGCAGCTTTCCGGGACTAGCGGGAACAGATACGCAGTATTTT
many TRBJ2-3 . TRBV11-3 CASSLASGQRTDTQYF TGTGCCAGCAGCTTAGCATCAGGGCAGAGGACAGATACGCAGTATTTT
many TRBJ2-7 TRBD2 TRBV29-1 CSVEESISGRSHEQYF TGCAGCGTTGAAGAGTCCATTAGCGGGAGATCCCACGAGCAGTACTTC
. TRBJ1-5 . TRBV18 CASSPPGSEGKYSNQPQHF TGTGCCAGCTCACCACCCGGGAGCGAAGGCAAATATAGCAATCAGCCCCAGCATTTT
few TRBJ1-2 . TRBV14 CASSMAGAYGYTF TGTGCCAGCAGTATGGCAGGGGCGTATGGCTACACCTTC
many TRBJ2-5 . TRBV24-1 CATSDYRTQYF TGTGCCACCAGTGACTATCGGACCCAGTACTTC
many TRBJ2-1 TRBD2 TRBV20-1 CSALAGVVDEQFF TGCAGTGCTCTAGCGGGAGTTGTCGATGAGCAGTTCTTC
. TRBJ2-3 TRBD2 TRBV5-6 CASSKAGLAGGRDTQYF TGTGCCAGCAGCAAGGCGGGACTAGCGGGAGGAAGAGATACGCAGTATTTT
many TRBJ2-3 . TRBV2 CASTYPTKTDTQYF TGTGCCAGCACTTACCCAACCAAAACAGATACGCAGTATTTT
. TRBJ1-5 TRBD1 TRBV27 CASSSFGTGGLPQHF TGTGCCAGCAGTTCCTTCGGGACAGGGGGACTGCCCCAGCATTTT
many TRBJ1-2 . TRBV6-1 CASTLFGGSGWYGYTF TGTGCCAGCACCCTATTCGGGGGTTCGGGTTGGTATGGCTACACCTTC
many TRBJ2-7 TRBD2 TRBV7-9 CASSLAAGAGEQYF TGTGCCAGCAGCTTAGCTGCGGGAGCGGGTGAGCAGTACTTC
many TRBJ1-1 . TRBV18 CASSPTAGNPEAFF TGTGCCAGCTCACCAACGGCAGGGAACCCTGAAGCTTTCTTT
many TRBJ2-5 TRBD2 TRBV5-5 CASSAGTSGAYQETQYF TGTGCCAGCAGCGCCGGGACTAGCGGTGCGTACCAAGAGACCCAGTACTTC
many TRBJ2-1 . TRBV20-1 CSARGENEQFF TGCAGTGCTAGAGGCGAGAATGAGCAGTTCTTC
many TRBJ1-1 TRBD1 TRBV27 CASSNDRGGTEAFF TGTGCCAGCAGTAACGACAGGGGTGGCACTGAAGCTTTCTTT
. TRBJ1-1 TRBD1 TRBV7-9 CASSQDRGESEAFF TGTGCCAGCAGCCAGGACAGGGGGGAGTCTGAAGCTTTCTTT
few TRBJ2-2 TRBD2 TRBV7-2 CASSRTSGSTGELFF TGTGCCAGCAGCCGGACTAGCGGGAGTACCGGGGAGCTGTTTTTT
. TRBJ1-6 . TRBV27 CASSLSAGVGSPLHF TGTGCCAGCAGTTTATCGGCAGGGGTGGGGTCACCCCTCCACTTT
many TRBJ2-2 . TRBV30 CAWSLRTGPNTGELFF TGTGCCTGGAGTCTGAGGACGGGACCAAACACCGGGGAGCTGTTTTTT
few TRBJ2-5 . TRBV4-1 CASEPTGTQETQYF TGCGCCAGCGAACCTACGGGGACACAAGAGACCCAGTACTTC
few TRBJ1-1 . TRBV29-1 CSVVDRYTEAFF TGCAGCGTCGTTGACAGATACACTGAAGCTTTCTTT
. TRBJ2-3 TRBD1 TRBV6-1 CASSGGGTGPDTQYF TGTGCCAGCAGTGGGGGAGGGACAGGGCCAGATACGCAGTATTTT
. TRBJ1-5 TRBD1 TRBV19 CASSSQTGSDVTPQHF TGTGCCAGTAGTAGCCAGACAGGGAGTGATGTTACGCCCCAGCATTTT
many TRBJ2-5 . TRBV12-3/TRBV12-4 CASRLTRALGGTQYF TGTGCCAGCAGACTAACGAGGGCCTTGGGGGGGACCCAGTACTTC
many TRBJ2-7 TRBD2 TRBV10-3 CAISEAGTSGYPYEQYF TGTGCCATCAGTGAGGCCGGGACTAGCGGGTACCCCTACGAGCAGTACTTC
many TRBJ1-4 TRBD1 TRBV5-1 CASSQQGATNEKLFF TGCGCCAGCAGCCAACAGGGGGCAACTAATGAAAAACTGTTTTTT